This T cell receptor (beta chain) was documented in a study of radiation and T cells in renal cell carcinoma. The table came from immunoSEQ multiplex PCR; TCRdb's copy has only in-frame clones and leaves some out. The sample holds some 46,000 clones, about 82% seen once. Trimming left V 7 bases short and J 1 base short, with 14 bases between. Per germline, CDR1 LNHDA and CDR2 SQIVND (reference sequence). This CDR3 contains 15 residues. Time point specified: blood 4 weeks post-SBRT, at nephrectomy. Treatment here: 15 Gy SBRT to primary tumor, nephrectomy 4 weeks later. The sample consisted of blood, taken from a patient whose treatment included radiotherapy and nephrectomy. This chain links TRBV19 with TRBJ1-5, with D unclear. This receptor was taken from a woman between 65 and 79 years old with renal cell carcinoma. The DNA of the CDR3 is TGTGCCAGTACGCCTGGACCTCGAAGCAATCAGCCCCAGCATTTT. This gives the protein CASTPGPRSNQPQHF.